This T cell receptor (beta chain) was identified during a study of OX40 agonist ivuxolimab in advanced cancers. Study-wide background: Those enrolled were 82.7% male, with a mean age of approximately 60 years and ages from roughly 23 to 79.

The trim removed 5 bases at V and 4 bases at J, leaving 2 bases unmatched. This CDR3 is 15 amino acids long. The germline V gene has CDR1 MRHNA and CDR2 SNTAGT. Whole-study findings and limits: Blood T cells, both CD4+ and CD8+, expanded clonally by week 6 at 0.1 to 3.0 mg/kg.

Clones were sequenced by immunoSEQ multiplex PCR, and TCRdb holds only the in-frame ones, with some missing. This sample has more than 40,000 clones, with over 75% found just once. Regarding this clone: Its antigen is undetermined.

This TCR derives from an adult with an advanced solid tumor such as melanoma, head and neck, liver or kidney cancer. This chain uses TRBV6-4 with TRBJ2-1, with TRBD2 matching over 13 bases. The sequencing here drew on CD4+ or CD8+ T cells sorted from blood, taken in a trial of the OX40 agonist ivuxolimab. DNA of the CDR3: TGTGCCAGCAGTCAACTAGCGGGGGGGTACAATGAGCAGTTCTTC. It yields the protein CASSQLAGGYNEQFF.